This TCR beta chain emerged from a study of tumor and adjacent non-tumor tissue in lung cancer. In the study overall: Patients were aged about 30 to 76, some 10 men and about 5 women, stage I to III.

Germline CDR1 reads MDHEN; CDR2 reads SYDVKM. The CDR3 consists of 12 residues. To note about this clonotype: Its specificity is unknown. Mismatch with germline at one junction end may stem from a read error.

Study results and limitations: Normal lung showed higher cumulative top 100 clone frequency than tumor. Compared with tumor, normal lung showed significantly lower TCR diversity.

Three rounds of nested PCR, following a modified ARM-PCR protocol, produced the TCRbeta library. TCRdb reprocessed the multiplex PCR reads with MiXCR, giving one entry per CDR3 protein. This table has approximately 90,000 distinct CDR3 sequences, more than 75% appearing once. No cell sorting was done before RNA was extracted from the tissue. This non-tumor lung sample came from over 3 cm beyond the tumor edge. The sequencing input was distant non-tumor lung tissue. This TCR was sampled from a woman aged 45 to 65 with non-small cell lung cancer. The chain recombines TRBV28 with TRBJ2-5; D ambiguous. CDR3 DNA: TGCGCCAGCACCCCGCCACGTGGGATCCAGTACTTC. Translated: CASTPPRGIQYF.